This TCR beta chain comes out of a study of T cells in localized non-small cell lung cancer. A remark on this clone: No antigen is known for it.

The CDR3 runs to 13 residues. Germline CDR1 reads MNHNS; CDR2 reads SASEGT. V was shortened by 5 bases and J by 0 bases, with 8 bases between the two germline ends. This table comes from immunoSEQ multiplex PCR, and its TCRdb copy is limited to in-frame clones, with some not included. The sample carries 30,000 or so clones, around 92% recorded once. Study outcomes and limitations: Adjacent uninvolved lung tissue had the highest T cell clonality, exceeding tumor. Higher blood T cell density tracked longer overall survival. Sequencing was limited to one tumor region, leaving the possibility of heterogeneity open. Researchers found a median around 50 of the top 100 tumor clones in adjacent lung.

The chain has TRBV6-1 and TRBJ2-7; D tentatively reads TRBD1 or TRBD2 (5 bases each). Sequenced material: peripheral blood mononuclear cells, taken before any cancer treatment. The origin of this receptor is a woman aged 40 to 75 with stage III lung adenocarcinoma. The CDR3 nucleotides read TGTGCCAGCAGTTCCGGGGCCTCCTACGAGCAGTACTTC. This sequence encodes CASSSGASYEQYF.